The 11 T cell receptor beta chains presented below share a single source sample, sequenced in a study of T-cell memory formation after mild COVID-19. TCRdb passed the 5' RACE reads through MiXCR, listing each CDR3 protein once. The data show roughly 160,000 distinct CDR3 sequences, with roughly 13% seen just once and 3% to 4% held by the top ten. Sequencing was performed on PBMCs or a T cell subset sorted from them (not recorded which). The receptors come from a man aged 18-30 years who had mild COVID-19 (a few samples of this study predate the infection). Cell type and time point are not known.

This clonotype was detected a few times. The chain has TRBV5-1 and TRBJ2-5, with D perhaps TRBD2 (5 bases). V dropped 0 bases and J dropped 4 bases, with 10 bases sitting between them. The CDR3 loop spans 14 amino acids. CDR1 is SGHRS and CDR2 is YFSETQ in the germline V gene. CDR3 sequence reads: CASSLERVSETQYF. The CDR3 DNA reads as TGCGCCAGCAGCTTGGAGAGGGTTTCAGAGACCCAGTACTTC.

The genes are TRBV7-6 and TRBJ1-5, with unresolved D. Trimming left V 5 bases short and J 7 bases short, with 12 bases between. Germline lookup yields CDR1 SGHVS and CDR2 FNYEAQ. CDR3 length equals 13 residues. CDR3: CASSTDTRQPQHF. The CDR3 bases are TGTGCCAGCAGCACGGATACTAGGCAGCCCCAGCATTTT.

The CDR3 DNA reads TGTGCCAGCAGCCAATTCCGGACGGAGAATGAAAAACTGTTTTTT. This encodes CASSQFRTENEKLFF. The V gene is TRBV16, the J gene TRBJ1-4, with unresolved D. Per germline, CDR1 KGHSY and CDR2 FQNENV. Trimming took off 1 base at V and 5 bases at J, with 11 bases between the two ends. The CDR3 length is 15 residues. The variable domain in full, completed from reference TRBV16 and TRBJ1-4, reads GEEVAQTPKHLVRGEGQKAKLYCAPIKGHSYVFWYQQVLKNEFKFLISFQNENVFDETGMPKERFSAKCLPNSPCSLEIQATKLEDSAVYFCASSQFRTENEKLFFGSGTQLSVL.

The genes are TRBV9 and TRBJ1-4; 7 bases are a match to TRBD1. Looked up from germline, CDR1 is SGDLS and CDR2 is YYNGEE. Unmatched junction bases numbered 9, after V lost 3 bases and J lost 7 bases. The CDR3 length is 15 residues. CDR3 sequence reads: CASSASGTASEKLFF. In DNA, the CDR3 is TGTGCCAGCAGCGCTTCCGGGACAGCGAGTGAAAAACTGTTTTTT.

The CDR3 protein is CASSPWTGETQYF. CDR3 DNA sequence: TGTGCCAGCAGCCCCTGGACGGGAGAGACCCAGTACTTC. V gene TRBV14 combines with J gene TRBJ2-5; D ambiguous. Germline lookup yields CDR1 SGHDN and CDR2 FVKESK. Trimming stripped 4 bases from V and 4 bases from J, with 10 bases between. The CDR3 contains 13 residues.

On this clonotype: This may arise from a read error, as a much more abundant clone is one base away. The chain is built from TRBV15 and TRBJ2-5; D not resolved. Germline V gene sequence: CDR1 LNHNV, CDR2 YYDKDF (reference sequence). The CDR3 totals 14 residues. The ends were cut back, 0 bases at V and 3 bases at J, with 8 bases in the middle. The CDR3 nucleotides are TGTGCCACCAGCAGAGACGCAACTAAAGAGACCCAGTACTTC. Its protein product is CATSRDATKETQYF.

Only a few counts were recorded for this clonotype. The chain carries TRBV28 and TRBJ2-7; D possibly corresponds to TRBD1 (5 bases). The CDR3 has 15 residues. Between the trimmed V and J ends, which lost 4 bases and 4 bases, there was a span of 17 bases. CDR1 is MDHEN, CDR2 SYDVKM, per germline. CDR3 bases: TGTGCCAGCAGTTCGCAATTTCTACAGGAATACGAGCAGTACGTC. Amino acid sequence: CASSSQFLQEYEQYV.

This clonotype appeared a few times. This chain joins TRBV5-6 and TRBJ2-3; 11 bases line up with TRBD1. This CDR3 is built from 15 residues. Germline V CDR1 and CDR2: SGHDT, YYEEEE. With 6 bases clipped from V and 6 bases from J, the junction kept 9 bases outside the gene matches. This CDR3 is CASTVGTGGIDTQYF. DNA for the CDR3: TGTGCCAGCACCGTCGGGACAGGGGGAATCGATACGCAGTATTTT.

This clonotype was seen repeatedly, ten times or more. The chain is built from TRBV7-2 and TRBJ2-7; 11 nucleotides agree with TRBD1. The trim removed 1 base at V and 5 bases at J, leaving 7 bases unmatched. The CDR3 length is 16 residues. Germline-derived CDR1 and CDR2 are SGHTA and FQGNSA. DNA for the CDR3: TGTGCCAGCAGCTTAGTTTCCGGGACAGGGGGGAACGAGCAGTACTTC. It translates to CASSLVSGTGGNEQYF.

This chain joins TRBV7-2 and TRBJ1-1; D gene ambiguous. Germline V gene lookup returns CDR1 SGHTA and CDR2 FQGNSA. V was cut by 5 bases and J by 5 bases, with 12 bases left in between. The CDR3 loop spans 13 amino acids. The CDR3 is CASSTMEGTEAFF. CDR3 in DNA: TGTGCCAGCAGCACCATGGAAGGTACTGAAGCTTTCTTT. Variable domain in full (rest from reference TRBV7-2 and TRBJ1-1): GAGVSQSPSNKVTEKGKDVELRCDPISGHTALYWYRQSLGQGLEFLIYFQGNSAPDKSGLPSDRFSAERTGGSVSTLTIQRTQQEDSAVYLCASSTMEGTEAFFGQGTRLTVV.

This clonotype was counted between two and nine times. The gene calls are TRBV4-3 and TRBJ1-6; D perhaps matches TRBD1 (5 bases). V lost 0 bases and J 8 bases, leaving 17 bases between the germline ends. The germline CDR1 and CDR2 sequences are LGHNA and YSLEER. This CDR3 spans 17 amino acids. CDR3 in DNA: TGCGCCAGCAGCCAAGATGCCAGGGTAAAATACGATTCACCCCTCCACTTT. This sequence encodes CASSQDARVKYDSPLHF.